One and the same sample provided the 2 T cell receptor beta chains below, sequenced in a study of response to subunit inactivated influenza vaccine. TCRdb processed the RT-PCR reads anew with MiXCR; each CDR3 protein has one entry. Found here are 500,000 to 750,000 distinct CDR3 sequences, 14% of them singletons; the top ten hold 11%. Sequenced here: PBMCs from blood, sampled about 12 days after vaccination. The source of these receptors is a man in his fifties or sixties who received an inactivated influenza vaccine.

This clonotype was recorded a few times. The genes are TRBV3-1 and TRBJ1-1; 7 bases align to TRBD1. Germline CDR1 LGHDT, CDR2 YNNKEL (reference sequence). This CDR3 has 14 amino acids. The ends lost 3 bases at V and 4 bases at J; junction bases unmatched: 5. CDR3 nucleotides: TGTGCCAGCAGCCAGACAGGGCTGGGCACTGAAGCTTTCTTT. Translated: CASSQTGLGTEAFF.

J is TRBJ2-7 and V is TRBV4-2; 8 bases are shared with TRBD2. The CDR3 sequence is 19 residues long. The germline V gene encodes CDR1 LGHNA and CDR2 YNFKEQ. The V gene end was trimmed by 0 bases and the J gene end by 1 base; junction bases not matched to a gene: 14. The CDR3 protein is CASSQDYGSGAAQSYEQYF. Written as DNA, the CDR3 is TGTGCCAGCAGCCAAGATTATGGTAGCGGGGCAGCTCAGTCCTACGAGCAGTACTTC.